The 25 T cell receptor beta chains in this list originate from one sample, sequenced in a study of T cell responses to AZD1222 COVID-19 vaccine. The data were produced by immunoSEQ multiplex PCR, yet TCRdb's version contains in-frame clones alone and is incomplete. The profile shows some 80,000 clones, approximately 88% of them singletons. Specimen: peripheral blood, collected 28 days after the second dose of the MenACWY control vaccine. These receptors were obtained from an adult who received the MenACWY meningococcal vaccine as a control.

The V gene is TRBV24-1, the J gene TRBJ1-2; TRBD1 might be the D (5 bases). Germline V gene lookup returns CDR1 KGHDR and CDR2 SFDVKD. With 4 bases removed from V and 10 bases from J, the gap between germline ends came to 9 bases. CDR3 length: 11 residues. The CDR3 nucleotides are TGTGCCACCAGTGACGCAGGGCTCTACACCTTC. Protein product: CATSDAGLYTF.

This clone was found a few times. The chain links TRBV7-8 to TRBJ2-7, with D maybe TRBD1 (6 bases). This CDR3 has 14 amino acids. Germline-derived CDR1 and CDR2 are SGHVS and FQNEAQ. V was trimmed by 5 bases and J by 3 bases, leaving 14 bases between them. For the CDR3, the DNA is TGTGCCAGCAGCCCGTGGACAGCCATCTACGAGCAGTACTTC. This sequence encodes CASSPWTAIYEQYF.

The J gene is TRBJ1-1, the V gene TRBV5-1; 7 bases are shared with TRBD1. The CDR3 has 14 residues. Germline-derived CDR1 and CDR2 are SGHRS and YFSETQ. V lost 0 bases and J lost 8; bases outside the gene matches: 7. CDR3: CASSLATGSFEAFF. In DNA form, the CDR3 reads TGCGCCAGCAGCTTGGCGACAGGGTCATTCGAAGCTTTCTTT.

The chain employs TRBV4-1 and TRBJ1-5; D gene uncertain. V shed 5 bases and J shed 7 bases, with 18 bases lying between them. The CDR3 has 15 amino acids. Germline CDR1 MGHRA, CDR2 YSYEKL. CDR3 residues: CASSFRIKGDQPQHF. The CDR3 DNA follows: TGCGCCAGCAGCTTTAGGATAAAGGGTGACCAGCCCCAGCATTTT.

The chain recombines TRBV4-3 with TRBJ2-1; D is ambiguous. Trimming took off 0 bases at V and 11 bases at J, with 11 bases between the two ends. Germline CDR1 and CDR2: LGHNA and YSLEER. This CDR3 is 13 amino acids long. The CDR3: CASSQELRKQQFF. The CDR3 DNA reads TGCGCCAGCAGCCAAGAGTTAAGGAAACAGCAGTTCTTC.

V is TRBV27 and J is TRBJ1-2, with a weak D call TRBD1 (6 bases). The CDR3 is made up of 12 amino acids. V gave up 8 bases and J gave up 1 base, with 8 bases separating them. Per germline, CDR1 MNHEY and CDR2 SMNVEV (reference sequence). The CDR3 reads CASWDINYGYTF. The CDR3 DNA sequence: TGTGCCAGCTGGGACATTAACTATGGCTACACCTTC.

This chain uses TRBV7-2 with TRBJ2-7; 13 bases match TRBD2. Looked up from germline, CDR1 is SGHTA and CDR2 is FQGNSA. The CDR3 covers 17 residues. Losses at the gene ends were 4 bases for V and 5 bases for J; bases not matched to a gene: 11. The CDR3 DNA reads TGTGCCAGCAGCTCAGCCCTACTAGCGGGGGGGCTGAACGAGCAGTACTTC. Translating gives CASSSALLAGGLNEQYF. The variable domain in full, with the rest retrieved from reference TRBV7-2 and TRBJ2-7, is GAGVSQSPSNKVTEKGKDVELRCDPISGHTALYWYRQSLGQGLEFLIYFQGNSAPDKSGLPSDRFSAERTGGSVSTLTIQRTQQEDSAVYLCASSSALLAGGLNEQYFGPGTRLTVT.

The chain has TRBV5-4 and TRBJ2-3, with D possibly matching TRBD1 (6 bases). CDR3 length: 16 residues. The germline V gene has CDR1 SGHNT and CDR2 YYREEE (reference sequence). The V gene lost 4 bases and the J gene lost 0 bases, with 15 bases spanning the gap. The CDR3 is CASSPGQSFSTDTQYF. As DNA, the CDR3 is TGTGCCAGCAGCCCTGGACAGTCATTTAGCACAGATACGCAGTATTTT.

This clone was seen a single time. The V gene is TRBV7-9, the J gene TRBJ2-7; 11 bases are a match to TRBD2. Trimming took 5 bases from V and 12 from J; bases not matched to a gene: 6. This CDR3 has 12 amino acids. Germline assignment: CDR1 SEHNR and CDR2 FQNEAQ (reference sequence). The CDR3 spells CASSLGTSGSYF. The CDR3 DNA sequence: TGTGCCAGCAGCCTCGGGACTAGCGGTTCGTACTTC. The complete variable domain, with remaining parts taken from reference TRBV7-9 and TRBJ2-7, reads DTGVSQNPRHKITKRGQNVTFRCDPISEHNRLYWYRQTLGQGPEFLTYFQNEAQLEKSRLLSDRFSAERPKGSFSTLEIQRTEQGDSAMYLCASSLGTSGSYFGPGTRLTVT.

The chain has TRBV11-2 and TRBJ1-1, with D perhaps matching TRBD1 (5 bases). V was shortened by 0 bases and J by 5 bases, with 13 bases between the two germline ends. Germline V gene data show CDR1 as SGHAT and CDR2 as FQNNGV. CDR3 length: 15 amino acids. DNA of the CDR3: TGTGCCAGCAGCTTAGAGCCGGGGACGAGGACTGAAGCTTTCTTT. This sequence encodes CASSLEPGTRTEAFF.

The chain uses TRBV6-4 and TRBJ1-6; 8 nucleotides match TRBD1. The trim removed 4 bases at V and 7 bases at J, leaving 3 bases unmatched. Germline CDR1 is MRHNA and CDR2 is SNTAGT. This CDR3 has 14 residues. CDR3 amino acids: CASSADRANSPLHF. In nucleotides, the CDR3 is TGTGCCAGCAGTGCGGACAGGGCGAATTCACCCCTCCACTTT.

This chain links TRBV28 with TRBJ1-5, with TRBD1 matching over 10 bases. The CDR3 loop spans 14 amino acids. Trimming took 6 bases from V and 7 from J; bases not matched to a gene: 6. Germline CDR1 and CDR2: MDHEN and SYDVKM. The CDR3 coding sequence is TGTGCCAGCAGCTCCGGACAGGGGGGACAGCCCCAGCATTTT. Amino acids: CASSSGQGGQPQHF.

A single count supports this clone. The CDR3 DNA reads as TGTGCCAGCAGCCAAGATCTTATGACATACGAGCAGTACTTC. It codes for CASSQDLMTYEQYF. The chain recombines TRBV3-1 (or the pseudogene TRBV3-2) with TRBJ2-7; D call uncertain. This CDR3 spans 14 amino acids. Trimming left V 0 bases short and J 4 bases short, with 10 bases between. Germline V lookup: CDR1 LGHDT, CDR2 YNNKEL (reference sequence).

The V gene is TRBV27, the J gene TRBJ1-4; the D gene is possibly TRBD1 (6 bases). Trimming pared 3 bases from V and 8 bases from J, leaving 13 bases between. The germline CDR1 and CDR2 sequences are MNHEY and SMNVEV (reference sequence). CDR3 length equals 14 residues. The CDR3 bases are TGTGCCAGCAGTTTCGGACAGTTACCCGAAAAACTGTTTTTT. Protein product: CASSFGQLPEKLFF.

The chain links TRBV2 to TRBJ1-2; D may be TRBD1 (5 bases). Trimming took off 0 bases at V and 4 bases at J, with 15 bases between the two ends. This CDR3 spans 16 amino acids. Germline V CDR1 and CDR2: SNHLY, FYNNEI. CDR3 in DNA: TGTGCCAGCAGTGAAGCGCTTGGGGCAGAAATCTATGGCTACACCTTC. This gives the protein CASSEALGAEIYGYTF.

This clone was seen once. The chain links TRBV11-3 to TRBJ2-1; no reliable D call. Germline values: CDR1 SGHNT, CDR2 YENEEA. Trimming removed 0 bases from V and 10 bases from J, with 10 bases in between. This CDR3 has 13 amino acids. The CDR3 DNA sequence: TGTGCCAGCAGCTTAGATCCGTGGGCCGAGCAGTTCTTC. Translation: CASSLDPWAEQFF. Complete variable domain (other parts from reference TRBV11-3 and TRBJ2-1): EAGVVQSPRYKIIEKKQPVAFWCNPISGHNTLYWYLQNLGQGPELLIRYENEEAVDDSQLPKDRFSAERLKGVDSTLKIQPAELGDSAVYLCASSLDPWAEQFFGPGTRLTVL.

The chain couples TRBV14 to TRBJ1-2; the match to TRBD1 covers 7 bases. The CDR3 totals 13 residues. With V trimmed by 4 bases and J by 5 bases, 4 bases remained unmatched. Germline-derived CDR1 and CDR2 are SGHDN and FVKESK. CDR3 residues: CASSPRGKYGYTF. CDR3 sequence (DNA): TGTGCCAGCAGCCCCAGGGGGAAGTATGGCTACACCTTC.

Written as DNA, the CDR3 is TGTGCCAGTAGTATCATGCTAGCGGGGGAGAGAGAGACCCAGTACTTC. Translation: CASSIMLAGERETQYF. The chain is built from TRBV19 and TRBJ2-5; 10 bases map to TRBD2. The CDR3 sequence is 16 residues long. CDR1 and CDR2 from the germline V gene are LNHDA and SQIVND (reference sequence). The V and J ends lost 3 bases and 4 bases, in that order; junction bases with no gene match: 8.

The chain has TRBV10-3 and TRBJ2-2; tentatively, D is TRBD1 (5 bases). The germline V gene has CDR1 ENHRY and CDR2 SYGVKD. The CDR3 is made up of 13 amino acids. V lost 6 bases, J lost 6 bases, and 11 bases lay in between. The CDR3 nucleotides are TGTGCCATCAGACCCGACAGACCCGGGGAGCTGTTTTTT. It specifies CAIRPDRPGELFF.

This chain joins TRBV5-8 and TRBJ1-6; D gene ambiguous. The CDR3 sequence is 14 residues long. Germline V gene data show CDR1 as SGHTS and CDR2 as YDEGEE. V gave up 0 bases and J gave up 7 bases, with 8 bases separating them. The CDR3 DNA sequence: TGTGCCAGCAGCTTGGCCAGGAGAAATTCACCCCTCCACTTT. It is translated as CASSLARRNSPLHF.

The chain uses TRBV19 and TRBJ2-5, with 7 bases identical to TRBD1. J gave up 1 base and V 5 bases, and 1 base lay outside the gene matches. CDR1 and CDR2 (germline): LNHDA, SQIVND (reference sequence). CDR3 length: 13 residues. This CDR3 reads CASSPGGQETQYF. The DNA for the CDR3 is TGTGCCAGTAGTCCAGGGGGCCAAGAGACCCAGTACTTC. Using reference TRBV19 and TRBJ2-5 for the parts outside the CDR3, the full variable domain is DGGITQSPKYLFRKEGQNVTLSCEQNLNHDAMYWYRQDPGQGLRLIYYSQIVNDFQKGDIAEGYSVSREKKESFPLTVTSAQKNPTAFYLCASSPGGQETQYFGPGTRLLVL.

The chain has TRBV28 and TRBJ1-2, with D uncertain. This CDR3 has 12 amino acids. V was trimmed by 6 bases and J by 4 bases, leaving 9 bases between them. From germline, CDR1 is MDHEN and CDR2 SYDVKM. The CDR3 reads CASRSTGYGYTF. In DNA, the CDR3 is TGTGCCAGCAGATCCACCGGCTATGGCTACACCTTC.

The chain carries TRBV12-3 or TRBV12-4 and TRBJ2-7, with no clear D. This CDR3 has 12 amino acids. The V and J ends lost 3 bases and 0 bases respectively, with 3 bases between them. This CDR3 reads CASSFGSYEQYF. DNA for the CDR3: TGTGCCAGCAGTTTCGGCTCCTACGAGCAGTACTTC.

The J gene is TRBJ2-2, the V gene TRBV19; D gene ambiguous. Germline V lookup: CDR1 LNHDA, CDR2 SQIVND (reference sequence). The V end was cut by 1 base, the J end by 2 bases, with 8 bases between. The length of the CDR3 is 15 residues. The CDR3 coding sequence is TGTGCCAGTAGTATAGGGGCCTTAAACACCGGGGAGCTGTTTTTT. It is translated as CASSIGALNTGELFF. Using reference TRBV19 and TRBJ2-2 for the parts outside the CDR3, the full variable domain is DGGITQSPKYLFRKEGQNVTLSCEQNLNHDAMYWYRQDPGQGLRLIYYSQIVNDFQKGDIAEGYSVSREKKESFPLTVTSAQKNPTAFYLCASSIGALNTGELFFGEGSRLTVL.

This CDR3 is CASSSGPYYGYTF. CDR3 coding DNA: TGCGCCAGCAGCTCCGGACCCTACTATGGCTACACCTTC. The chain uses TRBV5-1 and TRBJ1-2; no clear D. This CDR3 contains 13 residues. Trimming pared 3 bases from V and 3 bases from J, leaving 9 bases between. Germline CDR1 is SGHRS and CDR2 is YFSETQ.